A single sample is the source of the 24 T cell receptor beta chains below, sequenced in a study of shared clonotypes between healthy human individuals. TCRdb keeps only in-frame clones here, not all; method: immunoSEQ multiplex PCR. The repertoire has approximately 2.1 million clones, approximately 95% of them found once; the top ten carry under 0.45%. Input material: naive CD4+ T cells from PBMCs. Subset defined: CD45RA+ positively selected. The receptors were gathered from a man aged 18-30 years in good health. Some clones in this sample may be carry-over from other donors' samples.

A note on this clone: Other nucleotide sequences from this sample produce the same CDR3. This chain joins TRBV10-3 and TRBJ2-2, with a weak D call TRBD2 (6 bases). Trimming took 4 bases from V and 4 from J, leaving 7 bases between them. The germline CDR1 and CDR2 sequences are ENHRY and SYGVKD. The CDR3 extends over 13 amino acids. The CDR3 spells CAISVGGTGELFF. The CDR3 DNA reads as TGTGCCATCAGTGTGGGGGGCACCGGGGAGCTGTTTTTT.

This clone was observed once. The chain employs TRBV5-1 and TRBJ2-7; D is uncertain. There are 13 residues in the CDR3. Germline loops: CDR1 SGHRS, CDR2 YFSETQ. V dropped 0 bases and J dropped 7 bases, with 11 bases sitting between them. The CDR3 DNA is TGCGCCAGCAGCTTGGTCCTAGAGCGTGAGCAGTACTTC. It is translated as CASSLVLEREQYF.

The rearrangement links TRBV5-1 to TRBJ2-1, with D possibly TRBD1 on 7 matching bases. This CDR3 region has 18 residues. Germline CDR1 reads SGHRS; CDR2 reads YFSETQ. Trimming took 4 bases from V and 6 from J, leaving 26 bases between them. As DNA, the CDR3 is TGCGCCAGCAGCCGACTGCCTTCGGGGGACAGCCTTTTCAATGAGCAGTTCTTC. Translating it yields CASSRLPSGDSLFNEQFF. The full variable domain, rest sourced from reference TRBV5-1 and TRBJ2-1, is KAGVTQTPRYLIKTRGQQVTLSCSPISGHRSVSWYQQTPGQGLQFLFEYFSETQRNKGNFPGRFSGRQFSNSRSEMNVSTLELGDSALYLCASSRLPSGDSLFNEQFFGPGTRLTVL.

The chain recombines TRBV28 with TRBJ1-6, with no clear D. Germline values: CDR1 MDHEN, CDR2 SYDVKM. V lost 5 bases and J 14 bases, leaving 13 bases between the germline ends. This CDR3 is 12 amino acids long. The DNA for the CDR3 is TGTGCCAGCAGTGGCTCGACGCAGACCCTCCACTTT. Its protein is CASSGSTQTLHF.

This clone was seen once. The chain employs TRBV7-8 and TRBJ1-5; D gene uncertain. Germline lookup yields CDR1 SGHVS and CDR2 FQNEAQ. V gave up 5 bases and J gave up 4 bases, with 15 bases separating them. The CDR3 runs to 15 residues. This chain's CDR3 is CASSTVMGGNQPQHF. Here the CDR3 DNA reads TGTGCCAGCAGCACCGTCATGGGCGGGAATCAGCCCCAGCATTTT.

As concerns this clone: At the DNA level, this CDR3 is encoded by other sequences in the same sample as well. The CDR3, as DNA: TGTGCCAGCAGCTTAGGGCAATCCTACGAGCAGTACTTC. Protein sequence: CASSLGQSYEQYF. V usage is TRBV11-1 and J usage is TRBJ2-7; D ambiguous. The CDR3 spans 13 residues. Trimming left V 1 base short and J 1 base short, with 5 bases between. The germline V gene encodes CDR1 SGHAT and CDR2 FQDESV (reference sequence).

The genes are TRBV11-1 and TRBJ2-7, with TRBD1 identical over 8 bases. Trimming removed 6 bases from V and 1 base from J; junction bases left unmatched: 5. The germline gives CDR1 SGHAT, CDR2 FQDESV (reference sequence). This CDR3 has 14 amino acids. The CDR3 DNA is TGTGCCAGCAGAAAGACAGGGGAGTCCTACGAGCAGTACTTC. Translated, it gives CASRKTGESYEQYF.

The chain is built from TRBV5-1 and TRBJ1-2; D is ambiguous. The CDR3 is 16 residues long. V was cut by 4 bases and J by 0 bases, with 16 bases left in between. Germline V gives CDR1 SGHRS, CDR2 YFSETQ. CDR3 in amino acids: CASSIGLSASNYGYTF. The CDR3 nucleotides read TGCGCCAGCAGCATCGGACTGTCGGCGTCTAACTATGGCTACACCTTC.

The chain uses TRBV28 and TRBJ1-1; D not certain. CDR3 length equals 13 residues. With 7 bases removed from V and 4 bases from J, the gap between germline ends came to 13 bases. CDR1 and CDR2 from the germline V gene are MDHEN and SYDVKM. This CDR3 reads CASTARVFTEAFF. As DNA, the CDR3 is TGTGCCAGCACCGCGAGGGTTTTCACTGAAGCTTTCTTT.

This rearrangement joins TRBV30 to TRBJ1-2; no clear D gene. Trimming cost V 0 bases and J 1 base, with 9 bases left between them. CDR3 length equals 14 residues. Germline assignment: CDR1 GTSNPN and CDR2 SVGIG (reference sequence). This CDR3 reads CAWSVGSLNYGYTF. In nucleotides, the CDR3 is TGTGCCTGGAGTGTGGGGTCCCTTAACTATGGCTACACCTTC.

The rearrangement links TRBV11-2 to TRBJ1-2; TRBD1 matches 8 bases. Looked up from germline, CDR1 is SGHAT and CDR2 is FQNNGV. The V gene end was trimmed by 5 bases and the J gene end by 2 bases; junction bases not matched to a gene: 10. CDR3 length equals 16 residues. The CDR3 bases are TGTGCCAGCAGCCATATTAAGGGGACAGGCAACTATGGCTACACCTTC. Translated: CASSHIKGTGNYGYTF.

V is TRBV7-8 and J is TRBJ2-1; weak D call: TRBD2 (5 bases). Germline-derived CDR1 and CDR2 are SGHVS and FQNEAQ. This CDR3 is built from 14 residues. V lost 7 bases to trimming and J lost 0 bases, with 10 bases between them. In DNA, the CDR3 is TGTGCCAGCACCGCGGGCACCTCCTACAATGAGCAGTTCTTC. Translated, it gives CASTAGTSYNEQFF.

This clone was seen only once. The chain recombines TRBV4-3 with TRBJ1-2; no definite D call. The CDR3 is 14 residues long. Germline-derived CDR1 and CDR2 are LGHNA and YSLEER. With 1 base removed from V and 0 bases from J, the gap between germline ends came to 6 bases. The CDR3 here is CASSQGHSNYGYTF. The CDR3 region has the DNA TGCGCCAGCAGCCAAGGGCACTCTAACTATGGCTACACCTTC.

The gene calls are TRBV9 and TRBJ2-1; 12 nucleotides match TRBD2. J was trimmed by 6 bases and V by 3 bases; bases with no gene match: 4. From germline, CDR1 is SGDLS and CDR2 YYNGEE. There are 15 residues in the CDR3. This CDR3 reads CASSASSGRANEQFF. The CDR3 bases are TGTGCCAGCAGCGCCTCTAGCGGGAGGGCCAATGAGCAGTTCTTC.

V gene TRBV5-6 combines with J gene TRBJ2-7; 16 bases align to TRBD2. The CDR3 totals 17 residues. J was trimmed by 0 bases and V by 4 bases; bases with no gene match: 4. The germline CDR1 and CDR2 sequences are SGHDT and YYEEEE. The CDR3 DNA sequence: TGTGCCAGCAGCGCCGGGACTAGCGGGAGGGCCTCCTACGAGCAGTACTTC. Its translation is CASSAGTSGRASYEQYF.

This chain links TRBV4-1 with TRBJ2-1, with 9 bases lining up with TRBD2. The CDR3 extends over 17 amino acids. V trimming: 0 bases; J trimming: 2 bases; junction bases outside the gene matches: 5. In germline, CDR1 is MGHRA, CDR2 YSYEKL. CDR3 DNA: TGCGCCAGCAGCCAAGATCTGGCGGGAGGGGCCTACAATGAGCAGTTCTTC. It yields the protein CASSQDLAGGAYNEQFF.

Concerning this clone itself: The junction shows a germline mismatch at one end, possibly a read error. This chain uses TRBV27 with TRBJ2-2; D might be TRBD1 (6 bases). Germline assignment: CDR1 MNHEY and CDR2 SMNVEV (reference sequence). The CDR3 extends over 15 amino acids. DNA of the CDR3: TGTGCCGGCAGTTTAGGGGGATCGAACACCGGGGAGCTGTTTTTT. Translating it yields CAGSLGGSNTGELFF.

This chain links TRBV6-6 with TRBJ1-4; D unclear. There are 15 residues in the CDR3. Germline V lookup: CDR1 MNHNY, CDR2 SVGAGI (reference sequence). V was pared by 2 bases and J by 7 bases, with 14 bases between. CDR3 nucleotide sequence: TGTGCCAGCAGTTACGAAAGGCCAGGTAGTGAAAAACTGTTTTTT. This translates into CASSYERPGSEKLFF.

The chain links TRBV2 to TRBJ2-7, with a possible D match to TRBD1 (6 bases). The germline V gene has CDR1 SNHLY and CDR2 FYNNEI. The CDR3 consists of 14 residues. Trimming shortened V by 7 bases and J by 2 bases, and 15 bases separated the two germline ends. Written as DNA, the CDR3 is TGTGCCAGCACCTGGCAGGGGTCTCCCTACGAGCAGTACTTC. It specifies CASTWQGSPYEQYF.

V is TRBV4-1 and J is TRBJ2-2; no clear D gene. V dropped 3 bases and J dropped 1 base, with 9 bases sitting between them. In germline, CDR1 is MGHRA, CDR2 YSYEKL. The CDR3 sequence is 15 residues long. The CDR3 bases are TGCGCCAGCAGCCAGGGTACCTGGAACACCGGGGAGCTGTTTTTT. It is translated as CASSQGTWNTGELFF.

The CDR3 DNA is TGTGCCAGCAGTTTAATCCAGCGGGGCCGGGATGAGCAGTTCTTC. This translates into CASSLIQRGRDEQFF. This rearrangement joins TRBV28 to TRBJ2-1; 7 positions match TRBD2. The CDR3 contains 15 residues. Germline V lookup: CDR1 MDHEN, CDR2 SYDVKM. Trimming took 2 bases from V and 8 from J; bases not matched to a gene: 9.

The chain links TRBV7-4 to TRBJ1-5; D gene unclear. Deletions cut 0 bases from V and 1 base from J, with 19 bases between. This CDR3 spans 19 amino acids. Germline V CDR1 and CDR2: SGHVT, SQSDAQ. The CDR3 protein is CASSLATPQEKWSNQPQHF. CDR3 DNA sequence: TGTGCCAGCAGCTTAGCCACCCCCCAGGAGAAGTGGAGCAATCAGCCCCAGCATTTT.

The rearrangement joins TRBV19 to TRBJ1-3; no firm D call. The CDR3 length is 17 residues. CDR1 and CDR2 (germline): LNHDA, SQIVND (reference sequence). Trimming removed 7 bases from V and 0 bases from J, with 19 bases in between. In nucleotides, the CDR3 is TGTGCCAGTACCGCCCCCGCCGGCGTATACTCTGGAAACACCATATATTTT. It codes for CASTAPAGVYSGNTIYF.

The CDR3 DNA sequence: TGTGCCAGCAGCTTAGAGAGAAACATTCAGTACTTC. Its translation: CASSLERNIQYF. The chain carries TRBV7-2 and TRBJ2-4; D gene ambiguous. V lost 1 base to trimming and J lost 6 bases, with 4 bases between them. This CDR3 is 12 amino acids long. Germline V gene data show CDR1 as SGHTA and CDR2 as FQGNSA.